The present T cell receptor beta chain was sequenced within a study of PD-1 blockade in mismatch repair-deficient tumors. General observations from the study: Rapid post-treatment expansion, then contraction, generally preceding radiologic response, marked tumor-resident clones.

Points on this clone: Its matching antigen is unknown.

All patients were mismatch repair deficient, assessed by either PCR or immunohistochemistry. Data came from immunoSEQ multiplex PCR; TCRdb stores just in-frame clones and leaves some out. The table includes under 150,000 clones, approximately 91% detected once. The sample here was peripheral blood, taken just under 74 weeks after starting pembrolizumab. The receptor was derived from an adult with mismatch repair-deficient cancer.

CDR3 DNA: TGTGCCAGCAGCCACATGCAGGGCACCTACAATGAGCAGTTCTTC. The encoded protein is CASSHMQGTYNEQFF. The chain links TRBV14 to TRBJ2-1, with D possibly matching TRBD1 (5 bases). This CDR3 has 15 amino acids. CDR1 is SGHDN and CDR2 is FVKESK in the germline V gene. Trimming pared 3 bases from V and 2 bases from J, leaving 11 bases between.